The sequence of this TCR beta chain was determined in a study of blood T cell repertoires in COVID-19. Study at large: Sites in the United States, Italy and Spain provided acute and convalescent COVID-19 samples. T cells, B-cell-depleted T cells, or PBMCs provided the cDNA or gDNA that served as material.

Source study methods: Using reference gene primer amplification, nucleated cell counts were estimated. Using immunoSEQ multiplex PCR, the repertoire was profiled, and TCRdb retains in-frame clones only, with some absent. V and J calls and clone size are those listed in that table; D and trimming were worked out from the DNA. The sample lists approximately 210,000 clones, around 80% occurring once. The CDR3 loop spans 12 amino acids. Trimming left V 2 bases short and J 9 bases short, with 9 bases between. CDR1 SGDLS and CDR2 YYNGEE come from the germline V gene. The TCR comes from a human donor in a cohort sampled during active COVID-19. Sequences were obtained from peripheral blood. The J gene is TRBJ2-1, the V gene TRBV9; possibly TRBD2 for D (6 bases). In DNA form, the CDR3 reads TGTGCCAGCAGCGTGGGGGGTACTGAGCAGTTCTTC. It is translated as CASSVGGTEQFF.